This TCR beta chain is drawn from a study of CD8+ T cells in alopecia areata. Sample treatment: oral pan-JAK inhibitor, 5-10 mg twice daily. General observations from the study: With one nonresponder, baseline CD8+ expansion's link to response remains uncertain. In lesional scalp, particularly from alopecia totalis/universalis, clonality was higher than in normal scalp.

Points on this clone: Its antigen is not identified.

Germline CDR1 GTSNPN, CDR2 SVGIG (reference sequence). The CDR3 runs to 14 residues. V was cut by 2 bases and J by 5 bases, with 15 bases left in between. After isolation, RNA underwent reverse transcription to generate cDNA as the sequencing template. Method: immunoSEQ multiplex PCR; TCRdb's copy keeps in-frame clones and lacks some. The repertoire holds 270,000 or so clones, with about 62% as singletons. The sequences come from CD4+ T cells sorted from blood, collected at week 24, from a patient treated with tofacitinib. V is TRBV30 and J is TRBJ1-2; the D gene is possibly TRBD1 (5 bases). The receptor was isolated from a human donor with alopecia areata. CDR3 residues: CAWSLQAMVYGYTF. As DNA, the CDR3 is TGTGCCTGGAGTTTACAGGCGATGGTATATGGCTACACCTTC.